The 11 T cell receptor beta chains listed next were all sequenced from one sample in a study of cytomegalovirus exposure and HLA in healthy donors (dated by TCRdb to between 2016 and 2019). Library preparation was by the immunoSEQ multiplex PCR assay. For the multiplex PCR, a mixture combining 60 forward primers for TCR Vbeta segments and 13 reverse primers for TCR Jbeta segments was used. What TCRdb holds here is the immuneACCESS table cut down to in-frame rearrangements. Part of the clones is not present; checked against another copy, under half of the missing clones reflect an unresolved V gene, and the others are unexplained. Counted in this sample were approximately 150,000 clones; approximately 75% of them appeared once. More than 3% of the sample rests with the top ten. Input material: PBMCs. These receptors all stem from a man younger than 45 in good health and CMV-seropositive.

The V and J genes are TRBV7-2 and TRBJ2-5; the match to TRBD1 covers 7 bases. Germline V CDR1 and CDR2: SGHTA, FQGNSA. With 4 bases clipped from V and 3 bases from J, the junction kept 5 bases outside the gene matches. The length of the CDR3 is 14 residues. CDR3 in amino acids: CASSSQTGKETQYF. DNA for the CDR3: TGTGCCAGCAGCTCGCAGACAGGGAAAGAGACCCAGTACTTC.

This clone was observed a handful of times. The V gene is TRBV5-1, the J gene TRBJ2-5; 7 nucleotides agree with TRBD1. Trimming removed 5 bases from V and 5 bases from J; junction bases left unmatched: 15. The germline V gene has CDR1 SGHRS and CDR2 YFSETQ. The CDR3 extends over 16 amino acids. Here the CDR3 DNA reads TGCGCCAGCAGTCCGAAAACTACAGGGGCTTCGGAGACCCAGTACTTC. It codes for CASSPKTTGASETQYF.

In DNA, the CDR3 is TGTGCCAGCAGTGAAGGGACAGGGGATAATTCACCCCTCCACTTT. Translating gives CASSEGTGDNSPLHF. The J gene is TRBJ1-6, the V gene TRBV6-4; 10 nucleotides agree with TRBD1. The CDR3 has 15 residues. The V and J ends lost 3 bases and 5 bases, in that order; junction bases with no gene match: 1. Germline CDR1 reads MRHNA; CDR2 reads SNTAGT.

V usage is TRBV29-1 and J usage is TRBJ2-2; 9 nucleotides match TRBD1. The CDR3 length is 15 residues. J was trimmed by 5 bases and V by 4 bases; bases with no gene match: 8. Per the germline V gene, CDR1 is SQVTM and CDR2 is ANQGSEA. CDR3 nucleotides: TGCAGCGTTGGGCATGGGACAGGGTATACCGGGGAGCTGTTTTTT. Its protein is CSVGHGTGYTGELFF.

This clone was observed once. DNA for the CDR3: TGTGCCAGACTAGCGGGGGGGCGAGATACGCAGTATTTT. It yields the protein CARLAGGRDTQYF. V and J are TRBV5-4 and TRBJ2-3, with 13 bases identical to TRBD2. Germline CDR1 SGHNT, CDR2 YYREEE (reference sequence). The V gene end was trimmed by 8 bases and the J gene end by 5 bases; junction bases not matched to a gene: 2. The CDR3 sequence is 13 residues long.

V gene TRBV5-6 combines with J gene TRBJ1-5, with a weak D call TRBD1 (6 bases). Trimming removed 7 bases from V and 0 bases from J, with 14 bases in between. CDR1 and CDR2 from the germline V gene are SGHDT and YYEEEE. This CDR3 comprises 15 residues. The CDR3: CASPRTVYSNQPQHF. The DNA for the CDR3 is TGTGCCAGCCCACGGACAGTCTATAGCAATCAGCCCCAGCATTTT.

This chain uses TRBV6-1 with TRBJ2-3; D unresolved. Trimming removed 2 bases at V and 14 bases at J, with 17 bases between. The germline V gene encodes CDR1 MNHNS and CDR2 SASEGT. The CDR3 extends over 13 amino acids. The CDR3 region is CASSESSRLPLYF. CDR3 in DNA: TGTGCCAGCAGTGAAAGTTCTAGACTCCCCCTGTATTTT.

The V and J genes are TRBV6-5 and TRBJ2-3, with 9 nucleotides matching TRBD1. The germline V gene has CDR1 MNHEY and CDR2 SVGAGI. This CDR3 has 15 residues. Losses at the gene ends were 2 bases for V and 5 bases for J; bases not matched to a gene: 5. CDR3 residues: CASSYHGTGIDTQYF. The CDR3 DNA is TGTGCCAGCAGTTACCATGGGACAGGGATAGATACGCAGTATTTT.

The V gene is TRBV27, the J gene TRBJ2-3, with 9 bases aligning to TRBD2. Per germline, CDR1 MNHEY and CDR2 SMNVEV (reference sequence). This CDR3 contains 14 residues. J gave up 6 bases and V 6 bases, and 7 bases lay outside the gene matches. CDR3 sequence reads: CASSPGLAPDTQYF. CDR3 nucleotides: TGTGCCAGCAGCCCGGGACTAGCACCCGATACGCAGTATTTT.

This sequence joins TRBV9 and TRBJ2-3; perhaps TRBD1 as D (7 bases). Trimming pared 4 bases from V and 3 bases from J, leaving 18 bases between. The CDR3 totals 16 residues. Germline lookup yields CDR1 SGDLS and CDR2 YYNGEE. CDR3 region: CASSTSRDRLTDTQYF. The CDR3 DNA reads TGTGCCAGCAGCACTAGCCGGGACAGACTAACAGATACGCAGTATTTT.

This chain joins TRBV4-1 and TRBJ1-5; no firm D call. Trimming stripped 4 bases from V and 6 bases from J, with 19 bases between. This CDR3 region has 16 residues. From germline, CDR1 is MGHRA and CDR2 YSYEKL. CDR3 DNA: TGCGCCAGCAGCCCACTAGGTGGCAGCGAGCTTCAGCCCCAGCATTTT. Its translation is CASSPLGGSELQPQHF.